One and the same sample provided the 14 T cell receptor beta chains below, sequenced in a study of beta chain features in type 1 diabetes. Study results and limitations: People with Type 1 diabetes carried modestly yet significantly shorter TCRB CDR3s in all four CD4+ subsets.

These receptors' targets are unknown. The sequenced template was cDNA made from the entire isolated RNA. Data came from immunoSEQ multiplex PCR; TCRdb stores just in-frame clones and leaves some out. Among approximately 280,000 clones, approximately 16% were seen once, and the ten largest hold 0.015%. The material sequenced was naive CD4+ T cells from blood. The receptors here all came from a man between 18 and 29 years old with type 1 diabetes.

CDR3 sequence reads: CASSTSSTGTNTEAFF. The CDR3 coding sequence is TGTGCCAGCAGCACCAGCTCGACAGGGACGAACACTGAAGCTTTCTTT. The chain uses TRBV7-9 and TRBJ1-1; 7 bases agree with TRBD1. The germline V gene has CDR1 SEHNR and CDR2 FQNEAQ (reference sequence). The CDR3 spans 16 residues. V dropped 5 bases and J dropped 1; count of bases not matched to a gene: 10.

The rearrangement links TRBV5-4 to TRBJ2-3; D is perhaps TRBD2 (5 bases). There are 15 residues in the CDR3. CDR1 is SGHNT and CDR2 is YYREEE in the germline V gene (reference sequence). V lost 0 bases to trimming and J lost 2 bases, with 10 bases between them. The CDR3 bases are TGTGCCAGCAGCTTGGGTCTAGCCCCCACAGATACGCAGTATTTT. Protein: CASSLGLAPTDTQYF.

This clone was detected only a few times. The chain couples TRBV30 to TRBJ2-3; 8 nucleotides agree with TRBD2. Germline V gene sequence: CDR1 GTSNPN, CDR2 SVGIG (reference sequence). V gave up 5 bases and J gave up 2 bases; unmatched junction bases: 9. This CDR3 spans 15 amino acids. CDR3 residues: CAWAPGLGNTDTQYF. DNA for the CDR3: TGTGCCTGGGCCCCGGGACTAGGAAACACAGATACGCAGTATTTT.

The table lists this clone with a few counts. This chain links TRBV27 with TRBJ1-2, with 9 bases fitting TRBD1. The CDR3 loop spans 13 amino acids. Germline assignment: CDR1 MNHEY and CDR2 SMNVEV (reference sequence). The ends lost 8 bases at V and 11 bases at J; junction bases unmatched: 12. This CDR3 is CASRGTGPIWYTF. The CDR3 bases are TGTGCCAGCCGAGGGACAGGGCCCATCTGGTACACCTTC.

In its sample, this clone was seen a few times. The rearrangement links TRBV5-4 to TRBJ2-1; 9 nucleotides match TRBD2. J gave up 3 bases and V 4 bases, and 8 bases lay outside the gene matches. Germline lookup yields CDR1 SGHNT and CDR2 YYREEE (reference sequence). This CDR3 contains 16 residues. As DNA, the CDR3 is TGTGCCAGCAGCCCCAGCGGGGGGCCCCGCTACAATGAGCAGTTCTTC. Residues: CASSPSGGPRYNEQFF.

The chain couples TRBV2 to TRBJ2-2; 10 bases fit TRBD1. Trimming removed 6 bases from V and 7 bases from J; junction bases left unmatched: 11. CDR3 length equals 16 residues. Germline values: CDR1 SNHLY, CDR2 FYNNEI. This chain's CDR3 is CASSFSQGQGIGELFF. The CDR3 DNA sequence: TGTGCCAGCAGCTTCTCACAGGGACAGGGGATCGGGGAGCTGTTTTTT.

This clone turned up a few times. V and J are TRBV28 and TRBJ2-7; 9 nucleotides match TRBD1. The germline V gene encodes CDR1 MDHEN and CDR2 SYDVKM. The V gene end was trimmed by 4 bases and the J gene end by 7 bases; junction bases not matched to a gene: 8. The length of the CDR3 is 14 residues. CDR3: CASSSGQGSTEQYF. The CDR3 DNA is TGTGCCAGCAGTTCGGGACAGGGTTCCACGGAGCAGTACTTC.

CDR3 sequence (DNA): TGTGCCAGCAGCAGGGGACAGGGGAGCTCCTACGAGCAGTACTTC. Translating it yields CASSRGQGSSYEQYF. This rearrangement joins TRBV7-9 to TRBJ2-7; TRBD1 matches 10 bases. This CDR3 contains 15 residues. V shed 5 bases, J shed 0 bases, and the junction held 4 bases outside the gene matches. Germline V gene data show CDR1 as SEHNR and CDR2 as FQNEAQ (reference sequence).

Written as DNA, the CDR3 is TGTGCCAGCACCACTACTAGCGCCTCCTACGAGCAGTACTTC. It translates to CASTTTSASYEQYF. The chain couples TRBV7-6 to TRBJ2-7; TRBD2 matches 7 bases. Germline lookup yields CDR1 SGHVS and CDR2 FNYEAQ. The CDR3 contains 14 residues. J lost 0 bases, V lost 7 bases, and 6 bases had no gene match.

This clone was seen only a few times. The genes are TRBV28 and TRBJ1-2; 9 bases match TRBD1. The germline gives CDR1 MDHEN, CDR2 SYDVKM. V was pared by 5 bases and J by 4 bases, with 8 bases of the junction left unmatched. There are 15 residues in the CDR3. The CDR3 DNA is TGTGCCAGCAGTGTTACAGGGGGCGCGAGCTATGGCTACACCTTC. Its translation: CASSVTGGASYGYTF.

The rearrangement uses TRBV10-2 and TRBJ1-1; no reliable D call. The germline V and J ends were trimmed by 10 bases and 5 bases, with 14 bases remaining between them. Germline values: CDR1 WSHSY, CDR2 SAAADI. CDR3 length equals 12 residues. CDR3 DNA: TGCGCCATCATTGCCTCAGGTACTGAAGCTTTCTTT. This translates into CAIIASGTEAFF.

This clone was detected only a few times. The chain couples TRBV7-9 to TRBJ1-2; TRBD1 matches at 7 bases. This CDR3 contains 13 residues. The germline CDR1 and CDR2 sequences are SEHNR and FQNEAQ (reference sequence). Trimming at V came to 8 bases and at J to 10 bases, leaving 13 bases not matched to a gene. The CDR3 DNA follows: TGTGCCAGCCAAGGACTAAACAGGGGAGACTACACCTTC. Residues: CASQGLNRGDYTF.

The CDR3 nucleotides are TGTGCCAGCAGCCTACAGAAAGCGGACACTGAAGCTTTCTTT. This encodes CASSLQKADTEAFF. V and J are TRBV21-1 and TRBJ1-1. TRBV21-1 is assigned pseudogene status. The CDR3 loop spans 14 amino acids.

The chain joins TRBV29-1 to TRBJ2-5; TRBD2 agrees at 8 bases. This CDR3 has 12 amino acids. Germline CDR1 and CDR2: SQVTM and ANQGSEA. Losses at the gene ends were 4 bases for V and 4 bases for J; bases not matched to a gene: 2. The CDR3 nucleotides read TGCAGCGTTGTCGGGGGGGGAGAGACCCAGTACTTC. Amino acid sequence: CSVVGGGETQYF.